The 15 T cell receptor beta chains reported below all come from one sample, sequenced in a study of T cell changes during pregnancy in multiple sclerosis. TCRdb's copy holds only in-frame clones and misses some; the assay was immunoSEQ multiplex PCR. The table records about 87,000 clones, just under 95% of them present only once. The material sequenced was peripheral blood, taken in the third trimester of pregnancy. The receptors stem from a female donor in good health, enrolled as a control in a pregnancy study.

The rearrangement joins TRBV30 to TRBJ2-7, with 9 nucleotides matching TRBD2. The CDR3 has 14 amino acids. Germline lookup yields CDR1 GTSNPN and CDR2 SVGIG (reference sequence). The ends lost 3 bases at V and 2 bases at J; junction bases unmatched: 5. CDR3 nucleotides: TGTGCCTGGAGGAGGACTAGCGAGACCTACGAGCAGTACTTC. Its translation is CAWRRTSETYEQYF.

CDR3 coding DNA: TGTGCCAGCAGCTTAGAGTTACGATGGGGAGAAGAGACCCAGTACTTC. It yields the protein CASSLELRWGEETQYF. V gene TRBV11-2 combines with J gene TRBJ2-5; a possible D gene is TRBD2 (5 bases). The length of the CDR3 is 16 residues. V was pared by 0 bases and J by 3 bases, with 14 bases between. From germline, CDR1 is SGHAT and CDR2 FQNNGV.

This chain joins TRBV2 and TRBJ2-5; D perhaps matches TRBD2 (6 bases). The germline V and J ends were trimmed by 6 bases and 4 bases, with 12 bases remaining between them. Per the germline V gene, CDR1 is SNHLY and CDR2 is FYNNEI. The CDR3 runs to 13 residues. This CDR3 reads CASRRGRGETQYF. In DNA, the CDR3 is TGTGCCAGCAGGCGGGGTCGAGGAGAGACCCAGTACTTC. The full variable domain, rest sourced from reference TRBV2 and TRBJ2-5, is EPEVTQTPSHQVTQMGQEVILRCVPISNHLYFYWYRQILGQKVEFLVSFYNNEISEKSEIFDDQFSVERPDGSNFTLKIRSTKLEDSAMYFCASRRGRGETQYFGPGTRLLVL.

The rearrangement uses TRBV28 and TRBJ1-2; D may be TRBD1 (5 bases). V was shortened by 5 bases and J by 3 bases, with 13 bases between the two germline ends. The CDR3 contains 14 residues. Looked up from germline, CDR1 is MDHEN and CDR2 is SYDVKM. The DNA for the CDR3 is TGTGCCAGCAGTAGGGGCAGGGTGTACTATGGCTACACCTTC. Encoded protein: CASSRGRVYYGYTF.

The chain combines TRBV11-3 with TRBJ1-1; D gene uncertain. Germline-derived CDR1 and CDR2 are SGHNT and YENEEA. The CDR3 consists of 13 residues. V lost 5 bases, J lost 0 bases, and 7 bases lay in between. CDR3 in DNA: TGTGCCAGCAGCCCAGGCATGAACACTGAAGCTTTCTTT. This translates into CASSPGMNTEAFF. The full variable domain, its missing parts supplied by reference TRBV11-3 and TRBJ1-1, is EAGVVQSPRYKIIEKKQPVAFWCNPISGHNTLYWYLQNLGQGPELLIRYENEEAVDDSQLPKDRFSAERLKGVDSTLKIQPAELGDSAVYLCASSPGMNTEAFFGQGTRLTVV.

CDR3 region: CASSRGGESGYTF. CDR3 nucleotide sequence: TGTGCCAGCAGTCGAGGGGGAGAAAGTGGCTACACCTTC. The chain has TRBV11-2 and TRBJ1-2, with D perhaps matching TRBD1 (6 bases). V gave up 6 bases and J gave up 7 bases, with 15 bases separating them. CDR3 length equals 13 residues. In germline, CDR1 is SGHAT, CDR2 FQNNGV.

In the case of this clone: One end of the junction is discordant with germline, which a read error may explain. CDR3 bases: TGTGCCAGCGGCTTGGATCAGGTGGGGGCCAACGTCCTGACTTTC. It encodes CASGLDQVGANVLTF. The chain has TRBV5-6 and TRBJ2-6; D unresolved. Germline lookup yields CDR1 SGHDT and CDR2 YYEEEE. CDR3 length equals 15 residues. The full variable domain, in which reference TRBV5-6 and TRBJ2-6 provide the parts outside the CDR3, is DAGVTQSPTHLIKTRGQQVTLRCSPKSGHDTVSWYQQALGQGPQFIFQYYEEEERQRGNFPDRFSGHQFPNYSSELNVNALLLGDSALYLCASGLDQVGANVLTFGAGSRLTVL.

This clone showed up just once. The sample holds other DNA sequences that translate to the same CDR3. The CDR3 bases are TGTGCCAGCAGCTTCTCGGGGGGATGGACTGAAGCTTTCTTT. Translated: CASSFSGGWTEAFF. This chain uses TRBV7-9 with TRBJ1-1; weak D call: TRBD1 (5 bases). This CDR3 region has 14 residues. The V end was cut by 3 bases, the J end by 5 bases, with 13 bases between. The V gene's germline CDR1 is SEHNR and CDR2 FQNEAQ (reference sequence).

The chain combines TRBV2 with TRBJ2-7; maybe TRBD1 (6 bases). CDR3 size: 15 residues. Trimming removed 6 bases at V and 0 bases at J, with 15 bases between. CDR1 SNHLY and CDR2 FYNNEI come from the germline V gene. The CDR3 region is CASSGARDNSYEQYF. CDR3 nucleotide sequence: TGTGCCAGCAGCGGGGCTAGGGACAACTCCTACGAGCAGTACTTC. Full variable domain (remainder filled in from reference TRBV2 and TRBJ2-7): EPEVTQTPSHQVTQMGQEVILRCVPISNHLYFYWYRQILGQKVEFLVSFYNNEISEKSEIFDDQFSVERPDGSNFTLKIRSTKLEDSAMYFCASSGARDNSYEQYFGPGTRLTVT.

The chain has TRBV27 and TRBJ1-5; 7 bases fit TRBD1. CDR3 size: 14 residues. CDR1 and CDR2 from the germline V gene are MNHEY and SMNVEV (reference sequence). The J segment lost 5 bases and the V segment lost 3 bases, leaving 4 bases of the junction unmatched. CDR3 in DNA: TGTGCCAGCAGTTTGACAGGGAGTCATCAGCCCCAGCATTTT. It codes for CASSLTGSHQPQHF.

The rearrangement joins TRBV28 to TRBJ2-7, with D possibly being TRBD1 (5 bases). The germline gives CDR1 MDHEN, CDR2 SYDVKM. The CDR3 has 15 amino acids. V lost 6 bases and J 6 bases, leaving 21 bases between the germline ends. The CDR3 protein is CASSPRTLLSGEQYF. CDR3 in DNA: TGTGCCAGCAGCCCTCGGACACTTCTGTCGGGCGAGCAGTACTTC.

The rearrangement joins TRBV5-6 to TRBJ2-7; 9 bases are a match to TRBD1. Looked up from germline, CDR1 is SGHDT and CDR2 is YYEEEE. Trimming removed 3 bases from V and 7 bases from J; junction bases left unmatched: 5. The CDR3 spans 13 residues. The CDR3 DNA reads TGTGCCAGCAGCTACACAGGGGGCGGTGAGCAGTACTTC. It codes for CASSYTGGGEQYF.

The chain combines TRBV28 with TRBJ1-2; D perhaps matches TRBD1 (6 bases). CDR1 MDHEN and CDR2 SYDVKM come from the germline V gene. The CDR3 sequence is 13 residues long. The ends were cut back, 4 bases at V and 2 bases at J, with 8 bases in the middle. CDR3 nucleotide sequence: TGTGCCAGCAGTTATGACAGGAACTATGGCTACACCTTC. The encoded protein is CASSYDRNYGYTF.

The genes are TRBV2 and TRBJ1-5; 7 bases fit TRBD1. CDR3 length: 13 amino acids. The V gene's germline CDR1 is SNHLY and CDR2 FYNNEI. V trimming: 6 bases; J trimming: 4 bases; junction bases outside the gene matches: 3. In DNA form, the CDR3 reads TGTGCCAGCAGCGCGACAGGGAATCAGCCCCAGCATTTT. Translated: CASSATGNQPQHF. Drawing the rest from reference TRBV2 and TRBJ1-5, the complete variable domain is EPEVTQTPSHQVTQMGQEVILRCVPISNHLYFYWYRQILGQKVEFLVSFYNNEISEKSEIFDDQFSVERPDGSNFTLKIRSTKLEDSAMYFCASSATGNQPQHFGDGTRLSIL.

The chain couples TRBV7-9 to TRBJ2-7; 9 bases agree with TRBD1. Looked up from germline, CDR1 is SEHNR and CDR2 is FQNEAQ (reference sequence). The CDR3 is made up of 13 amino acids. The junction had 6 bases not matched to a gene; V was cut back by 3 bases and J by 9 bases. CDR3 coding DNA: TGTGCCAGCAGCTTTCCGACAGGGGGGACGCAGTACTTC. Its protein is CASSFPTGGTQYF.